The entry below gives a single T cell receptor (beta chain) sequence along with its context. Its matching antigen is unknown. A read error may produce the germline difference seen at one junction end. The template was RNA from unsorted bulk tissue. This entry belongs to a study of tumor and adjacent non-tumor tissue in lung cancer. Study results and limitations: Compared with tumor, normal lung showed significantly lower TCR diversity. Tumor TCR diversity, when higher, was linked to shorter survival.

The CDR3 loop spans 15 amino acids. Germline-derived CDR1 and CDR2 are SQVTM and ANQGSEA. Three rounds of nested PCR, following a modified ARM-PCR protocol, produced the TCRbeta library. MiXCR was run by TCRdb on the multiplex PCR reads, yielding one entry per CDR3 protein. The repertoire consists of approximately 90,000 distinct CDR3 sequences, with around two thirds occurring once and the leading ten covering roughly 15%. The sample comprised lung tumor tissue. The origin of this receptor is an older man with non-small cell lung cancer. The chain joins TRBV29-1 to TRBJ2-6; the D gene is possibly TRBD1 (6 bases). DNA of the CDR3: TGCAGCGTTCCCTGGACAGCCGGTGGGGCCGACGTCATGACTTTC. It encodes CSVPWTAGGADVMTF.